This entry is about one T cell receptor (beta chain). This sample stems from a study of blood T cell repertoires in COVID-19. In the authors' workflow: Reference gene primer amplification yielded estimated nucleated cell counts. TCRdb's copy holds only in-frame clones and misses some; the assay was immunoSEQ multiplex PCR. That table gives V, J and clone size, and the DNA gave D and trimming. The table shows roughly 260,000 clones, with roughly 80% occurring only once. This CDR3 is built from 15 residues. Trimming at V came to 0 bases and at J to 1 base, leaving 3 bases not matched to a gene. The germline V gene has CDR1 MNHEY and CDR2 SMNVEV (reference sequence).

The V gene is TRBV27, the J gene TRBJ2-7, with 7 bases fitting TRBD1. This TCR was sampled from a middle-aged woman with active or convalescent COVID-19. The sample consisted of peripheral blood. DNA of the CDR3: TGTGCCAGCAGTTTATCGTTCAGGGGGTCCTACGAGCAGTACTTC. It yields the protein CASSLSFRGSYEQYF.